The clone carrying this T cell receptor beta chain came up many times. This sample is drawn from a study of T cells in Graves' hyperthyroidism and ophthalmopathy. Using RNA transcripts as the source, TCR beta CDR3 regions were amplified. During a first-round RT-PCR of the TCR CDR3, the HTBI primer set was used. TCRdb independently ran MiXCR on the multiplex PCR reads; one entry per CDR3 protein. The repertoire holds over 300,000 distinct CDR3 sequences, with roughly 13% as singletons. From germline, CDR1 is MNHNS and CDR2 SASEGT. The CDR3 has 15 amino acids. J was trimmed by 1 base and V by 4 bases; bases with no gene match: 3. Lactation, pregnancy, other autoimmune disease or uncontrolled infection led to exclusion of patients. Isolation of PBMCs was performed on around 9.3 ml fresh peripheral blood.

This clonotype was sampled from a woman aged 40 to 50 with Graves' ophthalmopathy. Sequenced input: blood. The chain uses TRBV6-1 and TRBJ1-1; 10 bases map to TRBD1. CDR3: CASSARTGGNTEAFF. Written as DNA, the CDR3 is TGTGCCAGCAGTGCACGGACAGGGGGGAACACTGAAGCTTTCTTT.